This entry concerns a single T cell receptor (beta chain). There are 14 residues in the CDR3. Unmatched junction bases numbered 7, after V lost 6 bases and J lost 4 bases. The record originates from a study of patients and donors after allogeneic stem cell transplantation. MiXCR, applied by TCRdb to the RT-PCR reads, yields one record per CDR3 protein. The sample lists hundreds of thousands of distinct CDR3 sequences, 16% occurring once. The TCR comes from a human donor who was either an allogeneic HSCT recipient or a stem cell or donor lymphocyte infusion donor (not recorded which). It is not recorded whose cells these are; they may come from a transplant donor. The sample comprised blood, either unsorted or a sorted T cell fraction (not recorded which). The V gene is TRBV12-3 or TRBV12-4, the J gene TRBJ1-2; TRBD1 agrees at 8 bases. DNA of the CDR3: TGTGCCAGCAGATCAGGACAGGGATTCTATGGCTACACCTTC. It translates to CASRSGQGFYGYTF.